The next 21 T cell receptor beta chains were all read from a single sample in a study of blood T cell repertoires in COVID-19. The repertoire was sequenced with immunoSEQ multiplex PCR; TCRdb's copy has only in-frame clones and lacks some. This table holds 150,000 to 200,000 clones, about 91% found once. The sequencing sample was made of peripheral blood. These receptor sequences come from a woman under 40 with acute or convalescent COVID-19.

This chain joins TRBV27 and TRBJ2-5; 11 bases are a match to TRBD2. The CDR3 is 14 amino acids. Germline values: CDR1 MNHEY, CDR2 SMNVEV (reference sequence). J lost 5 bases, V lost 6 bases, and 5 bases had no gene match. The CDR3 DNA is TGTGCCAGCAGGGTAGCGGGAGGGCCGGAGACCCAGTACTTC. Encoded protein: CASRVAGGPETQYF.

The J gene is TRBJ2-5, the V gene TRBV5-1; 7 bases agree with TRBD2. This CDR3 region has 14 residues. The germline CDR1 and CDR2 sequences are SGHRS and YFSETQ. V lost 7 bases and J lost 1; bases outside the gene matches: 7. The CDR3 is CASGRTSSQETQYF. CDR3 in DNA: TGCGCCAGCGGCCGGACTAGTTCCCAAGAGACCCAGTACTTC. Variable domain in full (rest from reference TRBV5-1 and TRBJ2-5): KAGVTQTPRYLIKTRGQQVTLSCSPISGHRSVSWYQQTPGQGLQFLFEYFSETQRNKGNFPGRFSGRQFSNSRSEMNVSTLELGDSALYLCASGRTSSQETQYFGPGTRLLVL.

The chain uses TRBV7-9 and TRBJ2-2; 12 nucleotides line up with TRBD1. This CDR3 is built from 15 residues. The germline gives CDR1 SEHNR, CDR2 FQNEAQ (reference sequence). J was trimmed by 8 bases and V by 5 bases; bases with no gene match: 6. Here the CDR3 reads CASSLRDRGLGELFF. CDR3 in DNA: TGTGCCAGCAGCCTCCGGGACAGGGGGCTTGGGGAGCTGTTTTTT.

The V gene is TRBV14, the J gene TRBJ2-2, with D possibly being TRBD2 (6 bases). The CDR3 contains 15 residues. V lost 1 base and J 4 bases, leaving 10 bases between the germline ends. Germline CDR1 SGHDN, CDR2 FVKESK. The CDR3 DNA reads TGTGCCAGCAGCCAAGGGACTACGATCACCGGGGAGCTGTTTTTT. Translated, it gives CASSQGTTITGELFF.

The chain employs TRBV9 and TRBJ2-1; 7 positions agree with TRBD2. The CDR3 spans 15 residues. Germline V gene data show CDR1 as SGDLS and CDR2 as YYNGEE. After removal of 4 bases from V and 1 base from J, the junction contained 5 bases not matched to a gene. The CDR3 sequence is CASSQTSVSYNEQFF. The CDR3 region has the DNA TGTGCCAGCAGCCAAACTAGCGTTTCCTACAATGAGCAGTTCTTC.

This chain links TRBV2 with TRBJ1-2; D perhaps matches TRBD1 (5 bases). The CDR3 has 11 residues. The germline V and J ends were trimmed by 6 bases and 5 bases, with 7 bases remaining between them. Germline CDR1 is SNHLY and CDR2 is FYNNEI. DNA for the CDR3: TGTGCCAGCAGCAGGGAATATGGCTACACCTTC. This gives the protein CASSREYGYTF.

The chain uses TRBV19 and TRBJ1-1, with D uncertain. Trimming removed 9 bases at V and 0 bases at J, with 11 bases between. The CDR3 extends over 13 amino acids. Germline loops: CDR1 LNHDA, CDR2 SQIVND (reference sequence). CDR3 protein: CASTTPMNTEAFF. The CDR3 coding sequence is TGTGCCAGCACGACACCTATGAACACTGAAGCTTTCTTT.

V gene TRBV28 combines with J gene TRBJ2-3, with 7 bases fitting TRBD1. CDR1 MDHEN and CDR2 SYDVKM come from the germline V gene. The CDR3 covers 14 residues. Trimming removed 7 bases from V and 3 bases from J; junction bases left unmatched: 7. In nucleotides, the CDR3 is TGTGCCAGCACAAGACAGGGCTGGACAGATACGCAGTATTTT. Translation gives CASTRQGWTDTQYF.

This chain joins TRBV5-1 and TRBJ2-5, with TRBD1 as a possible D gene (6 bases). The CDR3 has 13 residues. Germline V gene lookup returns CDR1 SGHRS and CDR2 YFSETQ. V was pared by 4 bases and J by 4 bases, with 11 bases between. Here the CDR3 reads CASSNYRVETQYF. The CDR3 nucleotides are TGCGCCAGCAGCAACTACAGGGTAGAGACCCAGTACTTC.

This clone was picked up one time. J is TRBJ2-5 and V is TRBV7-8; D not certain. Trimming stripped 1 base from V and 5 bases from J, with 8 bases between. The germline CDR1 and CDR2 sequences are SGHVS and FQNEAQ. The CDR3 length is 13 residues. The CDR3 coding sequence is TGTGCCAGCAGCTTAGGGATGAGGGAGACCCAGTACTTC. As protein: CASSLGMRETQYF.

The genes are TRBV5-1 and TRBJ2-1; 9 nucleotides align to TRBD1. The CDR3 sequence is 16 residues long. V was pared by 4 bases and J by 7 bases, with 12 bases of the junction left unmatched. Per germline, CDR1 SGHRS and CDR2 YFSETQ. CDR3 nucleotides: TGCGCCAGCAGCGTCTCGGGACAGGGTGGTTGGAATGAGCAGTTCTTC. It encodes CASSVSGQGGWNEQFF.

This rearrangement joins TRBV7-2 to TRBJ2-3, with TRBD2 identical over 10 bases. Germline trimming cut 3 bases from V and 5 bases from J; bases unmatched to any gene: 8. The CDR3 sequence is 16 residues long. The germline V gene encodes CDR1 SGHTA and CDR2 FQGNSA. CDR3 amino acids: CASSLSSGRMVDTQYF. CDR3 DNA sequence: TGTGCCAGCAGCTTGAGTAGCGGGAGGATGGTAGATACGCAGTATTTT.

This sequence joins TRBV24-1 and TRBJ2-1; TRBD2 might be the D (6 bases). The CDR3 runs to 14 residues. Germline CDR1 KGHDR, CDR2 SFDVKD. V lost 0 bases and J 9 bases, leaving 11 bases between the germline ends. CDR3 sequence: CATSDLATSGEQFF. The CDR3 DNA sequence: TGTGCCACCAGTGATTTGGCGACTAGTGGTGAGCAGTTCTTC.

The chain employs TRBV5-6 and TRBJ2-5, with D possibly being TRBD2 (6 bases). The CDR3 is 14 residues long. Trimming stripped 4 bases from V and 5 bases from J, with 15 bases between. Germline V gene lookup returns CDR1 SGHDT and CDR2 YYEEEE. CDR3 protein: CASSPPGLMETQYF. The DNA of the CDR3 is TGTGCCAGCAGCCCACCGGGACTTATGGAGACCCAGTACTTC.

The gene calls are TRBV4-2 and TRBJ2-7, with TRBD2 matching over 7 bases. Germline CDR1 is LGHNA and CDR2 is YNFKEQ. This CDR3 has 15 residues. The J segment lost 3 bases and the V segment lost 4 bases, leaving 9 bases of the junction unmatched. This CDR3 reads CASSPSLAGDYEQYF. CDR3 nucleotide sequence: TGTGCCAGCAGCCCCTCCCTTGCGGGAGACTACGAGCAGTACTTC.

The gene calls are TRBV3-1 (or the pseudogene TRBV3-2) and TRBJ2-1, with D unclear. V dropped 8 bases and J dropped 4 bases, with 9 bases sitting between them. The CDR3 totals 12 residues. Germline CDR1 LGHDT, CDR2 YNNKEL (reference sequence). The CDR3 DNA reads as TGTGCCAGCTCACTCTCATACAATGAGCAGTTCTTC. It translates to CASSLSYNEQFF.

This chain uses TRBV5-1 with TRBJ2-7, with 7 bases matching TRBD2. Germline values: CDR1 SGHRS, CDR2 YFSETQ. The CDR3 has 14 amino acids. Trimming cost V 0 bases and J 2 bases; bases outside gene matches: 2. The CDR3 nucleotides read TGCGCCAGCAGCTTGGGAGCGGGGCCCTACGAGCAGTACTTC. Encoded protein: CASSLGAGPYEQYF.

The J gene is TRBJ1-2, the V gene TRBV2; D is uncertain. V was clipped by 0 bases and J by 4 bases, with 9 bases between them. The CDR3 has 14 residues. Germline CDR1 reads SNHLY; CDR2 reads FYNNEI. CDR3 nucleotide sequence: TGTGCCAGCAGTGAAGCAACAGACCTCTATGGCTACACCTTC. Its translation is CASSEATDLYGYTF. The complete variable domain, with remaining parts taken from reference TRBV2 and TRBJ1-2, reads EPEVTQTPSHQVTQMGQEVILRCVPISNHLYFYWYRQILGQKVEFLVSFYNNEISEKSEIFDDQFSVERPDGSNFTLKIRSTKLEDSAMYFCASSEATDLYGYTFGSGTRLTVV.

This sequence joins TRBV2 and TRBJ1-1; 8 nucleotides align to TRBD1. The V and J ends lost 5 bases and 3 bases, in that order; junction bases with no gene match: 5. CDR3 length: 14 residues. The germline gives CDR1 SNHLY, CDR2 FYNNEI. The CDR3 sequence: CASSSDRADTEAFF. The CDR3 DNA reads TGTGCCAGCAGTTCGGACAGGGCGGACACTGAAGCTTTCTTT.

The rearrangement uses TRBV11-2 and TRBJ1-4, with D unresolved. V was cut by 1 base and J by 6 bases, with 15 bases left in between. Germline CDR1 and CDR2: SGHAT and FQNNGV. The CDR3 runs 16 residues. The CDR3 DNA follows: TGTGCCAGCAGCTTAGTAGGTTCCAGGCAAGATGAAAAACTGTTTTTT. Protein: CASSLVGSRQDEKLFF.

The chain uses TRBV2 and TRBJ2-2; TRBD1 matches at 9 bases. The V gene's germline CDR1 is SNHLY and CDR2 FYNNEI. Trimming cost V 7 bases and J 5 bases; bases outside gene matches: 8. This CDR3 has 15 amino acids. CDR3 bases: TGTGCCAGCATTATGGGACAGGGATTTACCGGGGAGCTGTTTTTT. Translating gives CASIMGQGFTGELFF.